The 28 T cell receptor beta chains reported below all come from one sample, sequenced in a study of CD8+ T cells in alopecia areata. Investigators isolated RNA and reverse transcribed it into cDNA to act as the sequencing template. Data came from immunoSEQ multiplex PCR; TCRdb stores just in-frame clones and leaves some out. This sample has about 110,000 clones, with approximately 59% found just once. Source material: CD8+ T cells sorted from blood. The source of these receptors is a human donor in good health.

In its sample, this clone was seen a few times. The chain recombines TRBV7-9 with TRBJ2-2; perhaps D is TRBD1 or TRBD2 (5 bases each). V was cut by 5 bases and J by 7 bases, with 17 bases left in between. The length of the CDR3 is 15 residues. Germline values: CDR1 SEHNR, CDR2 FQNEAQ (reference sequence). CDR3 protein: CASSLDRGYVGELFF. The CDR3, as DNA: TGTGCCAGCAGCCTCGACCGGGGCTATGTCGGGGAGCTGTTTTTT.

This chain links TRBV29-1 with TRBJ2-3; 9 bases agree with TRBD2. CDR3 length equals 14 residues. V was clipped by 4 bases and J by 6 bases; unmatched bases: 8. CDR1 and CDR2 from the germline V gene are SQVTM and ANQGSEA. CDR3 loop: CSVGSRGGCDTQYF. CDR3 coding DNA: TGCAGCGTTGGGTCGCGGGGGGGCTGTGATACGCAGTATTTT.

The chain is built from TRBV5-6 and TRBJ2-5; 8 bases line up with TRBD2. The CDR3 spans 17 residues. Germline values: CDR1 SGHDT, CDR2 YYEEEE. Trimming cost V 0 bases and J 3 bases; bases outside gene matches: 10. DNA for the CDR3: TGTGCCAGCAGCTTGGTCGGAAGAGGCGGGGGGAAAGAGACCCAGTACTTC. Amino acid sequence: CASSLVGRGGGKETQYF. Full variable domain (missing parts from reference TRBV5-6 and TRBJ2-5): DAGVTQSPTHLIKTRGQQVTLRCSPKSGHDTVSWYQQALGQGPQFIFQYYEEEERQRGNFPDRFSGHQFPNYSSELNVNALLLGDSALYLCASSLVGRGGGKETQYFGPGTRLLVL.

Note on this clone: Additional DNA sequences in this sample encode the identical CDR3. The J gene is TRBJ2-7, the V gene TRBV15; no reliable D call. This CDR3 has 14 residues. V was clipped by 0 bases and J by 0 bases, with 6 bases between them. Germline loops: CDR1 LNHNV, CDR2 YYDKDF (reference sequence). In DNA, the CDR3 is TGTGCCACCAGCAGAGATCGTAACTCCTACGAGCAGTACTTC. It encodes CATSRDRNSYEQYF.

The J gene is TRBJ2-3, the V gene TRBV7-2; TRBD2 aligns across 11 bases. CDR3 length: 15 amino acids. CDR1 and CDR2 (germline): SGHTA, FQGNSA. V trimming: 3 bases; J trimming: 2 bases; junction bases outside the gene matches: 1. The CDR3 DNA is TGTGCCAGCAGCTTGACTAGCGGGGCCACAGATACGCAGTATTTT. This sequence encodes CASSLTSGATDTQYF. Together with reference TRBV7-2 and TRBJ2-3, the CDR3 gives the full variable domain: GAGVSQSPSNKVTEKGKDVELRCDPISGHTALYWYRQSLGQGLEFLIYFQGNSAPDKSGLPSDRFSAERTGGSVSTLTIQRTQQEDSAVYLCASSLTSGATDTQYFGPGTRLTVL.

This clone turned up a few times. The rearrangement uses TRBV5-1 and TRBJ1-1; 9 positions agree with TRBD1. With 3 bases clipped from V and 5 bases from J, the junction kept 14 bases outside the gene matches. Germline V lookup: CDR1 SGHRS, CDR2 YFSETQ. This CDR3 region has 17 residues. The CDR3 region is CASSSGTGWRLETEAFF. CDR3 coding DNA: TGCGCCAGCAGCTCGGGGACAGGGTGGAGATTGGAGACTGAAGCTTTCTTT.

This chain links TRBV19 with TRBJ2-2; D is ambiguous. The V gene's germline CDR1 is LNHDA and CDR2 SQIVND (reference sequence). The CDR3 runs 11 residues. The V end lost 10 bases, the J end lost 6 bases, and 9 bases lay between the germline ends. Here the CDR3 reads CATTGSGELFF. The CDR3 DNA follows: TGTGCCACCACCGGGTCCGGGGAGCTGTTTTTT.

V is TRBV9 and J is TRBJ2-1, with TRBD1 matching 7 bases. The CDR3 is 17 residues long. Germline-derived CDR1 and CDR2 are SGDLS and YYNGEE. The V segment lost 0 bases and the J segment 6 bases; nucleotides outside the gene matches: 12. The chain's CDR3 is CASSVDYATGSTNEQFF. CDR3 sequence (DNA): TGTGCCAGCAGCGTAGATTACGCGACAGGGTCCACCAATGAGCAGTTCTTC.

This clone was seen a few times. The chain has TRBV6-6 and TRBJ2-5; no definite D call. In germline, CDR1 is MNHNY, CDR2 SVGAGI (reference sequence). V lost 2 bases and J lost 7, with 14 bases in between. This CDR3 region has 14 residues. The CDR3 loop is CASSYGPGRGTQYF. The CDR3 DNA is TGTGCCAGCAGTTACGGCCCAGGCCGTGGGACCCAGTACTTC.

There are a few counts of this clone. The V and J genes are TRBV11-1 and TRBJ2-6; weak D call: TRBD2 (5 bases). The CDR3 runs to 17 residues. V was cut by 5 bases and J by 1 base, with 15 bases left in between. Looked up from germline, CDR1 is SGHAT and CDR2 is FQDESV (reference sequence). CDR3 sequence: CASSPYTWESGANVLTF. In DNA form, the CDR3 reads TGTGCCAGCAGCCCGTACACTTGGGAGTCTGGGGCCAACGTCCTGACTTTC.

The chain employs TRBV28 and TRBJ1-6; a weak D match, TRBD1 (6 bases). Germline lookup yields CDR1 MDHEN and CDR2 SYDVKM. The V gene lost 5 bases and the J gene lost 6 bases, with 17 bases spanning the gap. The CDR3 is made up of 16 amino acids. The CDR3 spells CASSPLRIGGNSPLHF. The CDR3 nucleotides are TGTGCCAGCAGTCCCCTACGGATAGGGGGTAATTCACCCCTCCACTTT.

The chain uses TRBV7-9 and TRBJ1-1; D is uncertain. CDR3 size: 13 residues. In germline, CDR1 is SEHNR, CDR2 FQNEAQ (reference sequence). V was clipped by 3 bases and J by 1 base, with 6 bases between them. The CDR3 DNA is TGTGCCAGCAGCTTCGTCGGGAACACTGAAGCTTTCTTT. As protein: CASSFVGNTEAFF.

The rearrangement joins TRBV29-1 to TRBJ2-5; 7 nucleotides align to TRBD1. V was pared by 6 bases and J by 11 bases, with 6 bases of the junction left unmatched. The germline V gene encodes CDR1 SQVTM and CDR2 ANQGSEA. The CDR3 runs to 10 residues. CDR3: CSVTTGEQYF. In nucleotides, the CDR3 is TGCAGCGTCACTACAGGGGAGCAGTACTTC.

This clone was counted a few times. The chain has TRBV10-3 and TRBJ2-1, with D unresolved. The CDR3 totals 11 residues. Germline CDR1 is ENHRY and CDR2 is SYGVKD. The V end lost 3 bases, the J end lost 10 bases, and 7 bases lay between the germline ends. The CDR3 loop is CAISDQEEQFF. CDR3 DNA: TGTGCCATCAGTGACCAAGAAGAGCAGTTCTTC.

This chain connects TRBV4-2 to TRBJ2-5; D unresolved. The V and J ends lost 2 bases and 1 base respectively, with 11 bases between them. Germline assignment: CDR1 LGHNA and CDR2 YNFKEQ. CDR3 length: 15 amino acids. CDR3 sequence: CASSQSAAPQETQYF. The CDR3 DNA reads TGTGCCAGCAGCCAAAGCGCAGCGCCCCAAGAGACCCAGTACTTC.

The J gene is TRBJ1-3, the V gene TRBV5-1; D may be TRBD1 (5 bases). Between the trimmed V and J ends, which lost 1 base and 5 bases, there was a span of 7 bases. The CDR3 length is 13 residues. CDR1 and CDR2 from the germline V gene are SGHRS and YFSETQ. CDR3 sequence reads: CASSLWGRNTIYF. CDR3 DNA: TGCGCCAGCAGCTTGTGGGGGAGAAACACCATATATTTT. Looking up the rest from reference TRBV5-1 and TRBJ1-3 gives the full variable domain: KAGVTQTPRYLIKTRGQQVTLSCSPISGHRSVSWYQQTPGQGLQFLFEYFSETQRNKGNFPGRFSGRQFSNSRSEMNVSTLELGDSALYLCASSLWGRNTIYFGEGSWLTVV.

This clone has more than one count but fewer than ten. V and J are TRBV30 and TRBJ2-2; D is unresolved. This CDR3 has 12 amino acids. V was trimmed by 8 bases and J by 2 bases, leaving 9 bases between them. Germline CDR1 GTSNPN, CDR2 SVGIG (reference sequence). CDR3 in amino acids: CASQENTGELFF. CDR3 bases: TGTGCCAGTCAAGAAAACACCGGGGAGCTGTTTTTT.

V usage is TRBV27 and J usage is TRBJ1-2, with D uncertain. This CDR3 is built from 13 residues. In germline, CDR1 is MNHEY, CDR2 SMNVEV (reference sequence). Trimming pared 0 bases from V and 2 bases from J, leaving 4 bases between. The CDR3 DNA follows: TGTGCCAGCAGTTTATCCCACAACTATGGCTACACCTTC. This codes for CASSLSHNYGYTF.

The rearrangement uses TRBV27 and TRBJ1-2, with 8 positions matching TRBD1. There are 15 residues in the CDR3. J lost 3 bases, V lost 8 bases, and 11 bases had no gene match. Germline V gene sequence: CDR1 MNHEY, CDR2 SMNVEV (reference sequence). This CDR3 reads CASSNAGTGDYGYTF. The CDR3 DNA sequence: TGTGCCAGCTCCAACGCCGGGACAGGAGACTATGGCTACACCTTC.

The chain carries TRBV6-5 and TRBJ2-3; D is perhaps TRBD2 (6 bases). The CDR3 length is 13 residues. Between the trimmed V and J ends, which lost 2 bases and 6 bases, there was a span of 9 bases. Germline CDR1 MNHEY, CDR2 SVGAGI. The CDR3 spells CASSYRLGDTQYF. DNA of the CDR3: TGTGCCAGCAGTTACCGACTAGGGGATACGCAGTATTTT.

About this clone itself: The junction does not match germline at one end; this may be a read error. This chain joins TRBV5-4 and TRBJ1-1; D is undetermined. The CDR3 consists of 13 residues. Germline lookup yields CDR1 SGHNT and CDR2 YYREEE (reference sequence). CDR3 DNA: TGCGCCAGCAGCCAAGATCCGAACACTGAAGCTTTCTTT. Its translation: CASSQDPNTEAFF.

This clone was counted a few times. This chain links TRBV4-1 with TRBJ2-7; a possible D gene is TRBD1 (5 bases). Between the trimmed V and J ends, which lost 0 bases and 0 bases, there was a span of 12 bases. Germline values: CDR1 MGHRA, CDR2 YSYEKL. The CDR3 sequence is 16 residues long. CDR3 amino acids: CASSQDVGASSYEQYF. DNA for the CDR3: TGCGCCAGCAGCCAAGATGTTGGGGCCAGCTCCTACGAGCAGTACTTC.

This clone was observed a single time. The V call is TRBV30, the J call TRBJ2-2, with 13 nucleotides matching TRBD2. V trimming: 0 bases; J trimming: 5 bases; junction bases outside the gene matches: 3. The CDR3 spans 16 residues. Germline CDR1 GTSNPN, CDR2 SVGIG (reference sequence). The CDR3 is CAWSVGLAGKTGELFF. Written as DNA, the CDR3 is TGTGCCTGGAGTGTGGGACTAGCGGGGAAGACCGGGGAGCTGTTTTTT.

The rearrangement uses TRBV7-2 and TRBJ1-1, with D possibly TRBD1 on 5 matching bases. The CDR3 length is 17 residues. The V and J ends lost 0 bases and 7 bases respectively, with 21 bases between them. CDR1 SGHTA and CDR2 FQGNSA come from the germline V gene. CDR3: CASSLARSGTAGVEAFF. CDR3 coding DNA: TGTGCCAGCAGCTTAGCGCGGTCCGGAACGGCGGGGGTTGAAGCTTTCTTT. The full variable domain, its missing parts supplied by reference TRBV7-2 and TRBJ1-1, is GAGVSQSPSNKVTEKGKDVELRCDPISGHTALYWYRQSLGQGLEFLIYFQGNSAPDKSGLPSDRFSAERTGGSVSTLTIQRTQQEDSAVYLCASSLARSGTAGVEAFFGQGTRLTVV.

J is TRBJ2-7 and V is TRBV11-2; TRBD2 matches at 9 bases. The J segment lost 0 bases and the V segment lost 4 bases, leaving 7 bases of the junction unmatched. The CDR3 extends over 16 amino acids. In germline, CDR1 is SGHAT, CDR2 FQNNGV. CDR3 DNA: TGTGCCAGCAGCTCACGGACTAGCGCAAGCTCCTACGAGCAGTACTTC. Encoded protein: CASSSRTSASSYEQYF.

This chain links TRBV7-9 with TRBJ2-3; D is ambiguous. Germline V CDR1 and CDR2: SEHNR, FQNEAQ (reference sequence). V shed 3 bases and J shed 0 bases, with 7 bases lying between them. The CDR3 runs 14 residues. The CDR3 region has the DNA TGTGCCAGCAGCTTCAGTGGGAGCACAGATACGCAGTATTTT. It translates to CASSFSGSTDTQYF.

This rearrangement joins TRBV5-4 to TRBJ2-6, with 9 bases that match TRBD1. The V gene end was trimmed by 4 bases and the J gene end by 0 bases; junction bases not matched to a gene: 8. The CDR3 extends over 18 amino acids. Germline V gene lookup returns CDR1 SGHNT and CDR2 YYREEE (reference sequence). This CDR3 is CASSLAGTGHSGANVLTF. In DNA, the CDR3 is TGTGCCAGCAGCCTCGCCGGGACAGGGCACTCTGGGGCCAACGTCCTGACTTTC.

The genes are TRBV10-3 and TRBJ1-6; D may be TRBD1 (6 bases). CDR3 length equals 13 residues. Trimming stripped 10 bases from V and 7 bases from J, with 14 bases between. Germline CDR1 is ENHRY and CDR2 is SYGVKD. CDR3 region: CATEGGGNSPLHF. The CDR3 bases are TGTGCCACAGAAGGGGGGGGAAATTCACCCCTCCACTTT.